This T cell receptor (beta chain) was sequenced in a study of identical twins. Broader study findings: Researchers caution that invariant MAIT and iNKT cells could partly confound zero-insertion analyses. Beta clonotypes that were abundant in cord blood contained fewer insertions, a pattern absent from memory repertoires. The study drew conclusions from cross-sectional statistical analysis, not from following the same donors.

Points on this clonotype: The antigen is unknown.

TCRdb fed the 5' RACE reads into MiXCR, producing one record per CDR3 protein. Of more than 1.5 million distinct CDR3 sequences detected, around 29% appear once; the ten largest clones hold about 0.25%. CDR3 length: 14 amino acids. Germline loops: CDR1 LNHDA, CDR2 SQIVND (reference sequence). Trimming left V 5 bases short and J 2 bases short, with 13 bases between. The chain links TRBV19 to TRBJ2-7; either TRBD1 or TRBD2 may supply D (5 bases each). The sample comprised cord blood. This sequence originates from a newborn girl in good health. For the CDR3, the DNA is TGTGCCAGTAGTTCGTCCCAGGGAGCCTACGAGCAGTACTTC. This sequence encodes CASSSSQGAYEQYF.